The clone carrying this TCR beta chain was seen only a few times. As yet, its antigen is unknown. Germline V gives CDR1 MNHGY, CDR2 SVAAGI. V lost 3 bases and J lost 9, with 6 bases in between. The CDR3 length is 11 residues. Researchers took RNA transcripts and amplified the TCR beta CDR3 regions from them. The TCR CDR3 was amplified in a first-round RT-PCR using the HTBI primer set. Each CDR3 protein is one row after TCRdb ran MiXCR on the multiplex PCR reads. The sample includes a few hundred thousand distinct CDR3 sequences, around 14% of them seen just once. The sample originates from a study of T cells in Graves' hyperthyroidism and ophthalmopathy. Study-level results: Separation of ophthalmopathy from stable hyperthyroidism was achieved by a 13 V-J model.

No ophthalmopathy progression within 18 months constituted stable Graves' hyperthyroidism. These patients, aged 18 to 65, had recently diagnosed hyperthyroidism lasting under 2 months. This rearrangement joins TRBV6-9 to TRBJ2-1; perhaps TRBD2 as D (5 bases). This clonotype originated in a young woman with Graves' hyperthyroidism. Material: blood. The CDR3 here is CASSYGIEQFF. The CDR3 region has the DNA TGTGCCAGCAGTTACGGGATTGAGCAGTTCTTC.